This note documents a single TCR beta chain sequence. Its antigen is currently unknown. The data belong to a study of T cell responses to AZD1222 COVID-19 vaccine. Study-level results: Only after the peak T cell response were repertoires sampled.

V lost 4 bases to trimming and J lost 1 base, with 10 bases between them. CDR1 and CDR2 (germline): LNHDA, SQIVND (reference sequence). The CDR3 runs 14 residues. Clones were sequenced by immunoSEQ multiplex PCR, and TCRdb holds only the in-frame ones, with some missing. The sample has 150,000 to 200,000 clones, 85% to 95% seen once. The sample was peripheral blood, taken on day 0 of AZD1222 vaccination. This receptor was taken from an adult in good health. The chain joins TRBV19 to TRBJ1-1, with D possibly TRBD1 on 6 matching bases. The chain's CDR3 is CASSTPQGNTEAFF. CDR3 nucleotide sequence: TGTGCCAGTAGTACCCCACAGGGGAACACTGAAGCTTTCTTT.